A selection of T cell receptor beta chains follows, all from one sample in a study of cytomegalovirus exposure and HLA in healthy donors. TCRdb's copy holds only in-frame clones and misses some; the assay was immunoSEQ multiplex PCR. The profile shows 70,000 to 85,000 clones, approximately 62% of them singletons. Sequencing used PBMCs. Receptor source: a male donor in good health and CMV-seropositive. The conserved cysteine and the conserved F or W are not part of the CDR3 here. A D gene is named only where the DNA matches it firmly.

v_gene,j_gene,d_gene,CDR3aa
TRBV5-5,TRBJ2-1,TRBD1,ASSEAGTDTYNEQF
TRBV15,TRBJ2-1,NA,ATSRLEAKSEQF
TRBV7-6,TRBJ1-3,NA,ASSLDRPGGGNTIY
TRBV19,TRBJ2-6,NA,ASRGFIGSGANVLT
TRBV27,TRBJ2-2,TRBD2,ASTAGGELAGELF
TRBV6-5,TRBJ1-6,NA,ASSLAGKVNSPLH
TRBV27,TRBJ2-7,TRBD1,ASSLGTGPLEQY
TRBV7-9,TRBJ2-7,NA,ASSFSVRGRSYEQY
TRBV6-5,TRBJ2-5,TRBD1,ASSPGTVESETQY
TRBV7-2,TRBJ2-7,TRBD2,ASSLAAVGTSGSRAYEQY